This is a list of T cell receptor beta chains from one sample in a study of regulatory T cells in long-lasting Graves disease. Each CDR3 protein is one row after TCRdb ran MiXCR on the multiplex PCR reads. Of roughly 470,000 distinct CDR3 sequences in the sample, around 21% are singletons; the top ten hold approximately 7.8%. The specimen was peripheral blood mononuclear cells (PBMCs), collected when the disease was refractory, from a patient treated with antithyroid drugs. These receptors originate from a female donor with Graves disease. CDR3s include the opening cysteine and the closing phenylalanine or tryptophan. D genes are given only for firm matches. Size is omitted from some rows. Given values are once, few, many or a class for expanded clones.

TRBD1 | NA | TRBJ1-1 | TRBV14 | CASSRWDSLNTEAFF | TGTGCCAGCAGCCGATGGGACAGCCTGAACACTGAAGCTTTCTTT
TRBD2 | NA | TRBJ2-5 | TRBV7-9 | CASSSDRLAGGQETQYF | TGTGCCAGCAGCTCGGACCGACTAGCGGGAGGCCAAGAGACCCAGTACTTC
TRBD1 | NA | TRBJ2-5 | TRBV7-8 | CASSPPDRGGGETQYF | TGTGCCAGCAGCCCACCGGACAGGGGAGGAGGAGAGACCCAGTACTTC
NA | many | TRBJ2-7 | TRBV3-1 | CASSQDVGYEQYF | TGTGCCAGCAGCCAAGATGTAGGGTACGAGCAGTACTTC
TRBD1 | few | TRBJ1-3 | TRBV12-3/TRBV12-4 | CASSRDRGGNTIYF | TGTGCCAGCAGCCGAGACAGGGGAGGAAACACCATATATTTT
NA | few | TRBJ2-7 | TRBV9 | CASSVSYFSSYEQYF | TGTGCCAGCAGCGTCTCGTACTTCTCTTCCTACGAGCAGTACTTC
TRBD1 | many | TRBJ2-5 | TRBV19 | CASSWDRGTLETQYF | TGTGCCAGTAGTTGGGACAGGGGGACGCTGGAGACCCAGTACTTC
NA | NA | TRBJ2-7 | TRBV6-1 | CAIGGGIVGSRWEQYF | TGTGCCATCGGAGGAGGTATTGTCGGGAGCCGCTGGGAGCAGTACTTC
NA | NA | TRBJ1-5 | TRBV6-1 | CASRGRLGSNQPQHF | TGTGCCAGCAGGGGAAGATTGGGAAGCAATCAGCCCCAGCATTTT
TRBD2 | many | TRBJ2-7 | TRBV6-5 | CASSYMAGGRFLGYEQYF | TGTGCCAGCAGTTATATGGCGGGAGGGAGATTCCTAGGCTACGAGCAGTACTTC
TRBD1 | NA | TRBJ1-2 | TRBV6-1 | CVSSDRDRGGGYTF | TGTGTCAGCAGTGACCGAGACAGGGGGGGCGGCTACACCTTC
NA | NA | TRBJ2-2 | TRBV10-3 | CAIGLGKPGELFF | TGTGCCATCGGGCTGGGAAAACCCGGGGAGCTGTTTTTT
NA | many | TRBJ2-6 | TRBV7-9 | CASDRAGANVLTF | TGTGCCAGCGATAGGGCTGGGGCCAACGTCCTGACTTTC
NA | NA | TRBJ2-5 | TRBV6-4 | CASSDSPFETQYF | TGTGCCAGCAGTGACTCGCCTTTTGAGACCCAGTACTTC
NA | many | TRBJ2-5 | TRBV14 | CASKAFMGETQYF | TGTGCCAGCAAAGCCTTCATGGGGGAGACCCAGTACTTC
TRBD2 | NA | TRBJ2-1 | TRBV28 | CASSLGASGRYEQFF | TGTGCCAGCAGTTTGGGGGCCAGCGGGAGGTATGAGCAGTTCTTC
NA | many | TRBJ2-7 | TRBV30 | CAWSLKGLSYEQYF | TGTGCCTGGAGTCTGAAGGGGCTCTCCTACGAGCAGTACTTC
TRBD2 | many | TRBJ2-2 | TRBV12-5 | CASGPGYGTSKSGELFF | TGTGCTAGTGGCCCAGGGTACGGGACTAGCAAATCCGGGGAGCTGTTTTTT
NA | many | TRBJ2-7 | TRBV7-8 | CASSLEGARVDEQYF | TGTGCCAGCAGCTTAGAAGGGGCGCGGGTGGACGAGCAGTACTTC
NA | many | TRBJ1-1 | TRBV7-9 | CASSLGSNEAFF | TGTGCCAGCAGCTTGGGCAGCAATGAAGCTTTCTTT
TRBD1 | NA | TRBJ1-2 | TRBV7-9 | CASSPPTGGAGYGYTF | TGTGCCAGCAGCCCCCCCACAGGGGGCGCTGGCTATGGCTACACCTTC
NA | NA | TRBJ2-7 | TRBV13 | CASSSGLGPSEQYF | TGTGCCAGCAGCTCGGGGTTGGGGCCAAGCGAGCAGTACTTC
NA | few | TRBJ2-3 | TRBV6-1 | CASSVGQRSTQYF | TGTGCCAGCAGTGTGGGACAACGGAGTACGCAGTATTTT
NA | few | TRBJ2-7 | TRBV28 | CASRTPAARGPSPYEQYF | TGTGCCAGCAGGACACCCGCCGCCAGGGGTCCATCCCCTTACGAGCAGTACTTC
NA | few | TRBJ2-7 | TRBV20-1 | CSARSGKLGGTAPSYEQYF | TGCAGTGCTAGAAGTGGTAAATTGGGCGGGACCGCACCCTCCTACGAGCAGTACTTC
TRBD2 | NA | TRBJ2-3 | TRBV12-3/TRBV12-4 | CASSSLAGGTDTQYF | TGTGCCAGCAGTTCCCTAGCGGGAGGGACAGATACGCAGTATTTT
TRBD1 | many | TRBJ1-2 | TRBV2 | CASSEALPGQGLGYTF | TGTGCCAGCAGTGAAGCGCTTCCGGGACAGGGTTTGGGCTACACCTTC
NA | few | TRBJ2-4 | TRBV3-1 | CASSQTLAKNIQYF | TGTGCCAGCAGCCAAACCCTAGCCAAAAACATTCAGTACTTC
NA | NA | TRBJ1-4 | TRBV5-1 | CASSQGQFEKLFF | TGCGCCAGCAGCCAAGGACAGTTTGAAAAACTGTTTTTT
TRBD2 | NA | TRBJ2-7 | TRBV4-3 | CASSQDLGGYEQYF | TGCGCCAGCAGCCAAGATTTGGGGGGGTACGAGCAGTACTTC
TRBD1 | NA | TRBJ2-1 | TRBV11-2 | CASSFDRAEQFF | TGTGCCAGCAGTTTTGACAGGGCTGAGCAGTTCTTC
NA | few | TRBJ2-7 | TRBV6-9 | CASSYFPGDEQYF | TGTGCCAGCAGTTACTTCCCTGGAGACGAGCAGTACTTC
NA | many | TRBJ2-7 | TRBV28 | CASSLGLPPYEQYF | TGTGCCAGCTCATTGGGGCTTCCCCCCTACGAGCAGTACTTC